Listed here is a single T cell receptor (beta chain). Antigen: not known. The sample comes from a study of T cell responses to AZD1222 COVID-19 vaccine. Points from the study as a whole: There were repertoire samples only from the period after the peak T cell response.

The CDR3 contains 15 residues. V was clipped by 4 bases and J by 0 bases, with 10 bases between them. Looked up from germline, CDR1 is GTSNPN and CDR2 is SVGIG (reference sequence). The repertoire was sequenced with immunoSEQ multiplex PCR; TCRdb's copy has only in-frame clones and lacks some. The sample has about 130,000 clones; more than 80% are singletons. The sequenced sample was peripheral blood, obtained on day 0 of AZD1222 vaccination. The source of this sequence is an adult in good health. This chain links TRBV30 with TRBJ2-6, with a tentative D call TRBD2 (6 bases). CDR3 sequence reads: CAWTGENSGANVLTF. For the CDR3, the DNA is TGTGCCTGGACGGGGGAAAACTCTGGGGCCAACGTCCTGACTTTC.